The T cell receptor beta chain described here comes from a study of OX40 agonist ivuxolimab in advanced cancers. Study in general: The patients' treatment was ivuxolimab, an agonistic anti-OX40 (CD134) antibody.

Exclusion applied to patients with autoimmune disease history or systemic immunosuppression. Points on this clone: The antigen is undetermined.

The CDR3 is made up of 12 amino acids. V was trimmed by 6 bases and J by 3 bases, leaving 8 bases between them. CDR1 and CDR2 (germline): MDHEN, SYDVKM. Study-wide results and caveats: The study observed clonal expansion of CD4+ and CD8+ blood T cells by week 6 at 0.1 to 3.0 mg/kg.

The table came from immunoSEQ multiplex PCR; TCRdb's copy has only in-frame clones and leaves some out. The sample shows tens of thousands of clones, less than 95% of them seen only once. Sequencing used CD4+ or CD8+ T cells sorted from blood, obtained in a trial of the OX40 agonist ivuxolimab. V and J are TRBV28 and TRBJ1-1; D gene ambiguous. The receptor was derived from an adult with an advanced solid tumor such as melanoma, head and neck, liver or kidney cancer. The CDR3 here is CASRGLYTEAFF. CDR3 coding DNA: TGTGCCAGCAGGGGCCTGTACACTGAAGCTTTCTTT.